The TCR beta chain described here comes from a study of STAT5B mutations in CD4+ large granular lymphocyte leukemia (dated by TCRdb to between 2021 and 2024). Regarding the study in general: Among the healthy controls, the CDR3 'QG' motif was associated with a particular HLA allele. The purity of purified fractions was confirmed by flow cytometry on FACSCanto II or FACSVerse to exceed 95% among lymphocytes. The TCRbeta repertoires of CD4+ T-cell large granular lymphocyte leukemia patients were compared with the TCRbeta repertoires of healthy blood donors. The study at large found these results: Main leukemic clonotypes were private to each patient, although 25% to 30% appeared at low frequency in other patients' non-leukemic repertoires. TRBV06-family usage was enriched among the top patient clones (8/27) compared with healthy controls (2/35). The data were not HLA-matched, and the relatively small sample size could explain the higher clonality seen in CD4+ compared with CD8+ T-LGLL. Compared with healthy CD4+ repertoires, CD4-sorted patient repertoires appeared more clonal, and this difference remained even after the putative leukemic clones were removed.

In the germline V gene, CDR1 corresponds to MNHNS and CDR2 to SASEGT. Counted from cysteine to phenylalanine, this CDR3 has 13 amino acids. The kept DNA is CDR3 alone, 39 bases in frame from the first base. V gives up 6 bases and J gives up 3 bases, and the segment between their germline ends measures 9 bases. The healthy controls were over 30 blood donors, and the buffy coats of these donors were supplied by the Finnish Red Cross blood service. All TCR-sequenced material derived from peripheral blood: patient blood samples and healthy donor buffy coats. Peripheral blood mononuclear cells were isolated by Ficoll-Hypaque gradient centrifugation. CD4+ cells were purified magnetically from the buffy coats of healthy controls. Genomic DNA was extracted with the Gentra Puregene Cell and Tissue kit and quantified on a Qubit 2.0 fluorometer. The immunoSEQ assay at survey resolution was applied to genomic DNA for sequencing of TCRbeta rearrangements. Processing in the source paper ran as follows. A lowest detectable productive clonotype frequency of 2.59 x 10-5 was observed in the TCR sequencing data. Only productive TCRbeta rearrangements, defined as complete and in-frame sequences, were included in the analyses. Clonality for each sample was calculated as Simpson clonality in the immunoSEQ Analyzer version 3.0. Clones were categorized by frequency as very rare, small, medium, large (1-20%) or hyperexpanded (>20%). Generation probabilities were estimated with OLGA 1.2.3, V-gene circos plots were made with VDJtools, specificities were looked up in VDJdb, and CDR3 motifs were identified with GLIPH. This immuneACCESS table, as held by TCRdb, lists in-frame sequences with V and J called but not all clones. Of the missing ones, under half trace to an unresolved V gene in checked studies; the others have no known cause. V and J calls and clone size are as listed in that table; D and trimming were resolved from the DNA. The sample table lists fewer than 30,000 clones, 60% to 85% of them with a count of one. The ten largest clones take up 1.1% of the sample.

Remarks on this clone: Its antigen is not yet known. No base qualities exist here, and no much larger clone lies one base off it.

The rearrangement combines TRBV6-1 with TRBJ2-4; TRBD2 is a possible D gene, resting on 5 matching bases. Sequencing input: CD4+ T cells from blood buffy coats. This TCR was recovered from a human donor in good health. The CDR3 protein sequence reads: CASSWESKNIQYF. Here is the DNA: TGTGCCAGCAGCTGGGAGAGCAAAAACATTCAGTACTTC.